Described below is a single T cell receptor (beta chain) sequence and its context. TCRdb itself ran the 5' RACE reads through MiXCR, one entry per CDR3 protein. The table has some 900,000 distinct CDR3 sequences, 9% to 15% seen once; the top ten hold roughly 1.5%. The data stem from a study of identical twins. From germline, CDR1 is SGHKS and CDR2 YYEKEE (reference sequence). The CDR3 sequence is 14 residues long. With 5 bases removed from V and 2 bases from J, the gap between germline ends came to 14 bases. This sample also belongs to another study, concerning yellow fever vaccine responses in identical twins.

The specimen sequenced was PBMCs. The chain recombines TRBV5-5 with TRBJ2-7; D perhaps matches TRBD2 (5 bases). The clonotype was recovered from a woman aged 18-29 years in good health. The DNA for the CDR3 is TGTGCCAGCAGTCTTCCGGGAATCACCTACGAGCAGTACTTC. Amino acid sequence: CASSLPGITYEQYF.